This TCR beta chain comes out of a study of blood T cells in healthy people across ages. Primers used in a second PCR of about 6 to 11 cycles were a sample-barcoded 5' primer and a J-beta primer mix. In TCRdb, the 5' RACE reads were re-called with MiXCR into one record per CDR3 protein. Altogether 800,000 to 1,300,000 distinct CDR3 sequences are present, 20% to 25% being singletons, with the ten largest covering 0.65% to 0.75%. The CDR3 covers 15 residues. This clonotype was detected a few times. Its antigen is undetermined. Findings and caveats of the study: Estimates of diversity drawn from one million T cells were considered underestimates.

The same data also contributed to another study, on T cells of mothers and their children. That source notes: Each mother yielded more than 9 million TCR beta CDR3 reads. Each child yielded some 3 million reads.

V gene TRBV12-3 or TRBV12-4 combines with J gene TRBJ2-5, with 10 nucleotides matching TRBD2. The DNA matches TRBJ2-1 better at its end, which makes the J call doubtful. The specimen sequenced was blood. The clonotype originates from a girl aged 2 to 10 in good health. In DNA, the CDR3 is TGTGCCAGCAGGGAAGCGGGGGGGCCAACAGCTGCACAGTTCTTC. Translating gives CASREAGGPTAAQFF.